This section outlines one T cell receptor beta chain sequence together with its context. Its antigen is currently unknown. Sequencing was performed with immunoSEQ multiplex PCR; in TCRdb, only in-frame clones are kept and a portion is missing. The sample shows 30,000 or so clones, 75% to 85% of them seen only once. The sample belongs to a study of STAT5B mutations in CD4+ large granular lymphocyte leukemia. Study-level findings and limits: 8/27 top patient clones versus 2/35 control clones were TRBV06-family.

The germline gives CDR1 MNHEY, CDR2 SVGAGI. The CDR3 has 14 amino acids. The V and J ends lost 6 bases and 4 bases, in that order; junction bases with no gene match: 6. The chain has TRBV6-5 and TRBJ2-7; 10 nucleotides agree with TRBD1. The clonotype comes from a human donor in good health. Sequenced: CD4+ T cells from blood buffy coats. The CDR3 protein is CASRSVGQGYEQYF. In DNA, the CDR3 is TGTGCCAGCAGGTCGGTGGGACAGGGGTACGAGCAGTACTTC.